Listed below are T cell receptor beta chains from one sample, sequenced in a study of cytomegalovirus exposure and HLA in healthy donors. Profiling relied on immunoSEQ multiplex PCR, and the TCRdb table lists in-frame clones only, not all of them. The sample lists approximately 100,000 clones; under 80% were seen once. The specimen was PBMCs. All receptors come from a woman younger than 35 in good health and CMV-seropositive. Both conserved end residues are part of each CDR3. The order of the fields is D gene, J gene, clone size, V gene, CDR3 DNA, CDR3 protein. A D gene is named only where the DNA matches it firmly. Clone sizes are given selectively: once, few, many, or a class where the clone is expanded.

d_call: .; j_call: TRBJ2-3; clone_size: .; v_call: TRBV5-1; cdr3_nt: TGCGCCAGCAGCTTGGCCAAGGCGGCGGGGGCCCGCACAGATACGCAGTATTTT; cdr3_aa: CASSLAKAAGARTDTQYF
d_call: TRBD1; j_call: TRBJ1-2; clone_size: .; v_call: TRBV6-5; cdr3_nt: TGTGCCAGCAGTTACCGGACAGGGTGGGACTATGGCTACACCTTC; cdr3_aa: CASSYRTGWDYGYTF
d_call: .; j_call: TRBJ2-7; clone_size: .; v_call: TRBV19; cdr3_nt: TGTGCCAGTAGTAGCAGGAACTACGAGCAGTACTTC; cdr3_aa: CASSSRNYEQYF
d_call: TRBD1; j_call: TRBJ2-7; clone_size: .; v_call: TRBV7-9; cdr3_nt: TGTGCCAGCAGCTCAAACCGGGACAGGGCGGTGTGGGAGCAGTACTTC; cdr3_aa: CASSSNRDRAVWEQYF
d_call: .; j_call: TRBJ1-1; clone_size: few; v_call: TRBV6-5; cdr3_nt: TGTGCCAGCAGTTACAAGGGACAGAACACTGAAGCTTTCTTT; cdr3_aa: CASSYKGQNTEAFF
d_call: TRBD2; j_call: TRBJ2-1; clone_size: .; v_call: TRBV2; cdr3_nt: TGTGCCAGCAGAGGCGGCGGGGGGGCCAATGAGCAGTTCTTC; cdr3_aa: CASRGGGGANEQFF
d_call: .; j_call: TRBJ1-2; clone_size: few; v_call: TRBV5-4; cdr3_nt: TGTGCCAGCACCCTAGCGCAGGGTGGCTACTATGGCTACACCTTC; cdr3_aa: CASTLAQGGYYGYTF
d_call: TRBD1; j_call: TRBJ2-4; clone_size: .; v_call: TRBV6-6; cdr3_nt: TGTGCCAGCAGTTCTTCCGGGACAGGAAAAAACAGCTACTTC; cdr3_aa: CASSSSGTGKNSYF
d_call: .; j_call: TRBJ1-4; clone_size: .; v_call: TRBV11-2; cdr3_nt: TGTGCCAGCAGCTTAACCCCGGCCGGGGCTAATGAAAAACTGTTTTTT; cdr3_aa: CASSLTPAGANEKLFF
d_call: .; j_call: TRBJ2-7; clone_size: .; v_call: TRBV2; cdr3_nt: TGTGCCCCTGGAGTGTATTCCACCTCCTACGAGCAGTACTTC; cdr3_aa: CAPGVYSTSYEQYF
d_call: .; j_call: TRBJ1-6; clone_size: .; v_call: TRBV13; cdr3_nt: TGTGCCAGCAGCTTTCAATCTAGTCCGATTTCGGATGCCTCAAATTCACCCCTCCACTTT; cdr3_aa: CASSFQSSPISDASNSPLHF
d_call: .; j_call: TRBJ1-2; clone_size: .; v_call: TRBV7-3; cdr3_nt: TGTGCCAGCAGCTTAGGGGCCTCTGGCTATGGCTACACCTTC; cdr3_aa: CASSLGASGYGYTF
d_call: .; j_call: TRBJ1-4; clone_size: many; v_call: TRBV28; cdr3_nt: TGTGCCAGCAGTCCCCCCCATAATGAAAAACTGTTTTTT; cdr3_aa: CASSPPHNEKLFF
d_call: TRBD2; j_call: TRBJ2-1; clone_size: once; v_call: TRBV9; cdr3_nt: TGTGCCAGCAACACGATTGGGGCTAGCGGGAGCTCCTACAATGAGCAGTTCTTC; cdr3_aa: CASNTIGASGSSYNEQFF
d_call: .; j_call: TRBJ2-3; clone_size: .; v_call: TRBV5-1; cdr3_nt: TGCGCCAGCAGCTTCTATACAGATACGCAGTATTTT; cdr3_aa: CASSFYTDTQYF
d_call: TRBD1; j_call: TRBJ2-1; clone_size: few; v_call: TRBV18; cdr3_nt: TGTGCCAGCTCGCCAATACAGGGGATTACCTACAATGAGCAGTTCTTC; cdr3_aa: CASSPIQGITYNEQFF
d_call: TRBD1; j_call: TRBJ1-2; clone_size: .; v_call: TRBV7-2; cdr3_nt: TGTGCCAGCAGCGCCCGACAGGGGGCTCTGTACGGCTACACCTTC; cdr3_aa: CASSARQGALYGYTF
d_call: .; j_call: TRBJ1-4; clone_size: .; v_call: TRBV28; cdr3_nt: TGTGCCAGCAGTTCCGTACGGGGGGCAAATGAAAAACTGTTTTTT; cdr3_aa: CASSSVRGANEKLFF
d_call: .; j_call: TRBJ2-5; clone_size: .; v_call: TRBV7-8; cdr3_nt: TGTGCCAGCAGTACAACTGGACTAAATCAAGAGACCCAGTACTTC; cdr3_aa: CASSTTGLNQETQYF
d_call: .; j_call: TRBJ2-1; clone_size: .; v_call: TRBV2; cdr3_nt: TGTGCCGGACCGGGACTCCTCGGAAATGAGCAGTTCTTC; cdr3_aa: CAGPGLLGNEQFF
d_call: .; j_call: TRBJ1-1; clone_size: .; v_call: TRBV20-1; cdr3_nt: TGCAGTGCTCAGACGGACTCTGAAGCTTTCTTT; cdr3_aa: CSAQTDSEAFF
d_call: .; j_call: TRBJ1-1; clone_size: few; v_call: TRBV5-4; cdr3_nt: TGTGCCAGCAGCACGACAGGGAACACTGAAGCTTTCTTT; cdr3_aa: CASSTTGNTEAFF
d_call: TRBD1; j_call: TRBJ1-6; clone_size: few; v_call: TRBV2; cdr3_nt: TGTGCCAGCAGACCGAGGGGGCCAAGCTCCTATAATTCACCCCTCCACTTT; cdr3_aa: CASRPRGPSSYNSPLHF
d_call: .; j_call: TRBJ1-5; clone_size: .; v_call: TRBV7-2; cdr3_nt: TGTGCCAGCAGCTTAGGTTCGGTTAACGGTCAGCCCCAGCATTTT; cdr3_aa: CASSLGSVNGQPQHF
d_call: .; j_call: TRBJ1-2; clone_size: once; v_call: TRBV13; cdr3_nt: TGTGCCAGCAGCTTAATGCTCCCGGGGGATAACTATGGCTACACCTTC; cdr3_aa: CASSLMLPGDNYGYTF
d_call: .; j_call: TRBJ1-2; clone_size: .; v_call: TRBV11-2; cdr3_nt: TGTGCCAGCAGCCCCAGCGGGGGCAACTATGGCTACACCTTC; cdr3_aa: CASSPSGGNYGYTF
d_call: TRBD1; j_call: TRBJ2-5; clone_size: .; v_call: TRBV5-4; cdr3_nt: TGTGCCAGCAGCTGGTCGGGACAGGGCGGGGAGACCCAGTACTTC; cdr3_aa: CASSWSGQGGETQYF
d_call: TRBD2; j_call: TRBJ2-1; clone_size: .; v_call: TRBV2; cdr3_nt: TGTGCCAGCAGTGAGGAACAGGAGATGACGACTAGCCAAAATGAGCAGTTCTTC; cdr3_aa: CASSEEQEMTTSQNEQFF